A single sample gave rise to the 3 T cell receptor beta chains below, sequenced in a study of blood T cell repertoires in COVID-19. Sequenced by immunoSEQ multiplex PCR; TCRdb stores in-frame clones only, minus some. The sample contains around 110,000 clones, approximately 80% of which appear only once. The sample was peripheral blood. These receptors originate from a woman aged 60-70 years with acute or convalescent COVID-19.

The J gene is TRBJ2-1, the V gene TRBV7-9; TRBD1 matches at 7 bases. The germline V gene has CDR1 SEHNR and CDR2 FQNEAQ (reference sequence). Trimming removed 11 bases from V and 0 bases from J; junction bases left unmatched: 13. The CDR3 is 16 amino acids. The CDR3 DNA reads TGTGCCGGCCGACCGGGACAGATTGCCTCCTACAATGAGCAGTTCTTC. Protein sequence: CAGRPGQIASYNEQFF.

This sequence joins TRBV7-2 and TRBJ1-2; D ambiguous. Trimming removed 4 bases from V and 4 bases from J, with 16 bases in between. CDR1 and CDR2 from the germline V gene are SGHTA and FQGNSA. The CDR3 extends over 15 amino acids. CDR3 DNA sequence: TGTGCCAGCAGCTCCCAAAGCGGGAGTCCCTATGGCTACACCTTC. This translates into CASSSQSGSPYGYTF.

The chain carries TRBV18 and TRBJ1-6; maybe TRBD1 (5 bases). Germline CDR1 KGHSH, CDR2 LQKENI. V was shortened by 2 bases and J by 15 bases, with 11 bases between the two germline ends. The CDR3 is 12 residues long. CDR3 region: CASSPDPGILHF. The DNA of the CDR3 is TGTGCCAGCTCACCAGATCCAGGGATCCTCCACTTT.